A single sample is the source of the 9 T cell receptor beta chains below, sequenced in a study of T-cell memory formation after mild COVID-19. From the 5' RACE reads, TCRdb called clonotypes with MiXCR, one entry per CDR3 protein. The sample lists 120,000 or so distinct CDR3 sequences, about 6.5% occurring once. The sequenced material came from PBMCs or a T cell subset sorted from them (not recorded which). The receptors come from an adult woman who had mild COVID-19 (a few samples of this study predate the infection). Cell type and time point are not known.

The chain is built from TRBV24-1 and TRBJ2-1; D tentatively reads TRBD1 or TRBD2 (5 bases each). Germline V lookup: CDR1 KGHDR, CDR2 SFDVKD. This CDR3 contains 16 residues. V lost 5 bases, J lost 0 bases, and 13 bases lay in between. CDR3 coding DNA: TGTGCCACCAGTGCGTCAGGGCGGGTCTCCTACAATGAGCAGTTCTTC. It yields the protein CATSASGRVSYNEQFF.

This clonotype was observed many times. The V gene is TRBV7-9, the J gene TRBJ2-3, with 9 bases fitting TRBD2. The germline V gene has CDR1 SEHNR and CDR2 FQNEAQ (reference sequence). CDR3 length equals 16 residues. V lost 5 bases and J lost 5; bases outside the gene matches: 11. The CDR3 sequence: CASSQLGGGERDTQYF. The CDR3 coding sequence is TGTGCCAGCAGCCAGCTGGGCGGGGGGGAGAGAGATACGCAGTATTTT.

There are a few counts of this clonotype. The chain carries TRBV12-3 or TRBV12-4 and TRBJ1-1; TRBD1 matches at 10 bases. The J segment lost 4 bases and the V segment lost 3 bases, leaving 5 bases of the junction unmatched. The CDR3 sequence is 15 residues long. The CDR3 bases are TGTGCCAGCAGTTTCGTTTGGGACAGGGGCACTGAAGCTTTCTTT. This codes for CASSFVWDRGTEAFF.

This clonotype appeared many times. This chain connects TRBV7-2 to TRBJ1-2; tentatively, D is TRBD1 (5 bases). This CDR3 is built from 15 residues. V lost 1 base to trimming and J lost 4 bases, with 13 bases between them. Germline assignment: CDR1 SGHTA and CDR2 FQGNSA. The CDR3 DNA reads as TGTGCCAGCAGCTTAGGCCTCGGGACGTCCTATGGCTACACCTTC. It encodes CASSLGLGTSYGYTF.

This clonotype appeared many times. The CDR3 spells CATAHRRNTDTQYF. CDR3 nucleotide sequence: TGTGCCACAGCACATCGTAGGAACACAGATACGCAGTATTTT. The rearrangement links TRBV27 to TRBJ2-3; D is unresolved. The V gene lost 10 bases and the J gene lost 2 bases, with 16 bases spanning the gap. Germline CDR1 and CDR2: MNHEY and SMNVEV (reference sequence). CDR3 length equals 14 residues.

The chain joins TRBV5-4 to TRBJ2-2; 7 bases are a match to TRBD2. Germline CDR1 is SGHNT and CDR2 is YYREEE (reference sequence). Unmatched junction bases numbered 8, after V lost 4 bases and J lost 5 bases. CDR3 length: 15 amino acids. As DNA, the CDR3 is TGTGCCAGCAGCCCCGGGGGGTTTAGGACCGGGGAGCTGTTTTTT. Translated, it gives CASSPGGFRTGELFF.

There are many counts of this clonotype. The CDR3 reads CATSDQRDRAGANVLTF. CDR3 sequence (DNA): TGTGCCACCAGTGATCAGCGAGACAGGGCTGGGGCCAACGTCCTGACTTTC. V is TRBV24-1 and J is TRBJ2-6, with 7 bases that match TRBD1. The germline gives CDR1 KGHDR, CDR2 SFDVKD. The CDR3 totals 17 residues. The junction had 6 bases not matched to a gene; V was cut back by 3 bases and J by 2 bases.

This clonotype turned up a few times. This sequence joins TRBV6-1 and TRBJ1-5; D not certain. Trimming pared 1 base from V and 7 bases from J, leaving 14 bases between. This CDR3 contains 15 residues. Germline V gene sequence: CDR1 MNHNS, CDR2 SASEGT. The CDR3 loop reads CASSEGTFRGQPQHF. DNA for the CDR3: TGTGCCAGCAGTGAAGGGACTTTTCGGGGACAGCCCCAGCATTTT.

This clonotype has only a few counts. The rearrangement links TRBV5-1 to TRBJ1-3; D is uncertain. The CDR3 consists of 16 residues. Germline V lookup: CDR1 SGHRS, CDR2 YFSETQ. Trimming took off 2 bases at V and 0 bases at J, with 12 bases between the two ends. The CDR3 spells CASSFTTTVSGNTIYF. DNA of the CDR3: TGCGCCAGCAGCTTTACGACCACCGTCTCTGGAAACACCATATATTTT.